Here is one T cell receptor beta chain with its context. The sample originates from a study of blood T cell repertoires in COVID-19. Turning to the study itself: Some COVID-19 samples were acute and others convalescent; all came from the United States, Italy and Spain. The analysed material was cDNA or gDNA that came from T cells, B-cell-depleted T cells, or PBMCs.

Only in-frame clones appear in the TCRdb table, and some are missing; sequencing was by immunoSEQ multiplex PCR. The data contain some 330,000 clones, about 90% of them singletons. Ages ranged from about 18 to 89 years, with residence in about two dozen US areas. Trimming stripped 3 bases from V and 2 bases from J, with 7 bases between. CDR1 and CDR2 from the germline V gene are SNHLY and FYNNEI. The CDR3 contains 13 residues. Sequencing was carried out using PBMCs or T cells enriched from blood (not recorded which). The J gene is TRBJ1-2, the V gene TRBV2; D perhaps matches TRBD1 (5 bases). The origin of this receptor is a young man who had recovered from COVID-19. The DNA for the CDR3 is TGTGCCAGCAGTGACTCAGGGAACTATGGCTACACCTTC. This gives the protein CASSDSGNYGYTF.